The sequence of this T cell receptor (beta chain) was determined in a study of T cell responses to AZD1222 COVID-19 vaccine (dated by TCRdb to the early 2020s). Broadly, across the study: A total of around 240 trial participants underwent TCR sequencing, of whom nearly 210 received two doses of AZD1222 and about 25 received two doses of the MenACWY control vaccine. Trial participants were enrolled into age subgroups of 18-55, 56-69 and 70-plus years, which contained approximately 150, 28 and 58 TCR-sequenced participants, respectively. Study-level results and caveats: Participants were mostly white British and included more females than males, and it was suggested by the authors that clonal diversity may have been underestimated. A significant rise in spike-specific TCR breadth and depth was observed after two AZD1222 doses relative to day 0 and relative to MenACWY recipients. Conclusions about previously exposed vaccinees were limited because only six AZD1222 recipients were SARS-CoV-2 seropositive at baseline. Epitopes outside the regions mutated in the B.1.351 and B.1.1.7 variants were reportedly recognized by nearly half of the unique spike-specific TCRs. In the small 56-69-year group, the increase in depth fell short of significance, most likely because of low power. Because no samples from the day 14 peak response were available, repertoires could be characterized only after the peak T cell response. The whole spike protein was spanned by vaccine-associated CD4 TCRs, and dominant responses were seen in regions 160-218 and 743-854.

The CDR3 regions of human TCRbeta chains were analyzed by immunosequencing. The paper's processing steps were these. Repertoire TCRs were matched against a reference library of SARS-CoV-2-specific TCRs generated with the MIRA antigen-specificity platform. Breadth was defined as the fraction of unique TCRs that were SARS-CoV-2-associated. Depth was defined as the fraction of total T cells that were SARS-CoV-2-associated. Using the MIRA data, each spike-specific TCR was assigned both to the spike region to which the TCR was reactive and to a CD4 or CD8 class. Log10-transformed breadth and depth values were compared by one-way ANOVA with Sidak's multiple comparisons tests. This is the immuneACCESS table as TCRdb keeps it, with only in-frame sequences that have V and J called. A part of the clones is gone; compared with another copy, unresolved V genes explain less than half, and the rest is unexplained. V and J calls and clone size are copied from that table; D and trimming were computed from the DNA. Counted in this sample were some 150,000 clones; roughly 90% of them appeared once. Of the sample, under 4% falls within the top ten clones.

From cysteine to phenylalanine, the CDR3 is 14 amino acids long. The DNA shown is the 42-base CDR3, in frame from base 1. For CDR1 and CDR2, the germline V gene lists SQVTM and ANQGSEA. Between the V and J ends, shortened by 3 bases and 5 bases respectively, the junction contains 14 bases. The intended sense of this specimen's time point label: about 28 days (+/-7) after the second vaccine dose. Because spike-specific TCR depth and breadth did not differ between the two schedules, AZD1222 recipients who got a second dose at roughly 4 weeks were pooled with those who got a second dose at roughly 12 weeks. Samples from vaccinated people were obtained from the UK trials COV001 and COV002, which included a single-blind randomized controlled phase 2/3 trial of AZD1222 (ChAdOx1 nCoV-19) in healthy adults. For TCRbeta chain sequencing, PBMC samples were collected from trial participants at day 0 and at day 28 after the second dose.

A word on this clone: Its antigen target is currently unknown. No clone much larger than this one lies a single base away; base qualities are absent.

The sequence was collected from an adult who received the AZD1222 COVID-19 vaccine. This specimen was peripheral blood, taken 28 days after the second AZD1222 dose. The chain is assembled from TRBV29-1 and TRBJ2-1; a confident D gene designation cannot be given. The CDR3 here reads CSVELRRLDNEQFF. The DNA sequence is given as TGCAGCGTTGAGCTCCGACGTCTGGACAATGAGCAGTTCTTC.